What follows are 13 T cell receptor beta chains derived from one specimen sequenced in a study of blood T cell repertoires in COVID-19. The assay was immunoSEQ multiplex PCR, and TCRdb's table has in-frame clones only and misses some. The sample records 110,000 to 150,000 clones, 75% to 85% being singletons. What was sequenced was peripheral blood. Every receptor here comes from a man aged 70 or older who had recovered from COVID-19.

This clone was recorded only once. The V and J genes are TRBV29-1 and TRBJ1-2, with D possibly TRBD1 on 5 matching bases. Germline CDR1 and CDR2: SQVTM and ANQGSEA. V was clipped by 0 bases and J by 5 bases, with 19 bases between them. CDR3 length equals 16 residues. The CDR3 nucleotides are TGCAGCGTTGAAGACCGGGGGGGAGCCCCCTCTTATGGCTACACCTTC. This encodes CSVEDRGGAPSYGYTF. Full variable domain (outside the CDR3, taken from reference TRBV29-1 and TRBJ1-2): SAVISQKPSRDICQRGTSLTIQCQVDSQVTMMFWYRQQPGQSLTLIATANQGSEATYESGFVIDKFPISRPNLTFSTLTVSNMSPEDSSIYLCSVEDRGGAPSYGYTFGSGTRLTVV.

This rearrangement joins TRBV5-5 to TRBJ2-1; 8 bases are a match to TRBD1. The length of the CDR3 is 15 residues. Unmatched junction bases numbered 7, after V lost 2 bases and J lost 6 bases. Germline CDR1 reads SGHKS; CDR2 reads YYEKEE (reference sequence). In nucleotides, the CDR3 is TGTGCCAGCAGCTTCTGGACAGGGTCCACCAATGAGCAGTTCTTC. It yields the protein CASSFWTGSTNEQFF.

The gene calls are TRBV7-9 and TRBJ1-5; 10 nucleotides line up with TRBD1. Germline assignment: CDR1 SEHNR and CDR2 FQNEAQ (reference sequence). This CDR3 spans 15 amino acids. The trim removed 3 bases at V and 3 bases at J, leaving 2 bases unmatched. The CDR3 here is CASSLGTGDNQPQHF. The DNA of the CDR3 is TGTGCCAGCAGCTTGGGGACAGGGGACAATCAGCCCCAGCATTTT.

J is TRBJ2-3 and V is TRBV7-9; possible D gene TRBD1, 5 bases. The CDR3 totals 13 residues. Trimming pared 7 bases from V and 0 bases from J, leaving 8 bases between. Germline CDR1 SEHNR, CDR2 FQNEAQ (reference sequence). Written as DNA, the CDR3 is TGTGCCAGCACTTCAGGGAGCACAGATACGCAGTATTTT. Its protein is CASTSGSTDTQYF.

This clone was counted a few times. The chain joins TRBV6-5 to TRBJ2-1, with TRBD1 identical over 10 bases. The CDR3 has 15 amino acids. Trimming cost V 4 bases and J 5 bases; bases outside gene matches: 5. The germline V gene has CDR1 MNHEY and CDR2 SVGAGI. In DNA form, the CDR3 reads TGTGCCAGCAGTTCGCCGGGACAGGGGAACAATGAGCAGTTCTTC. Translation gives CASSSPGQGNNEQFF.

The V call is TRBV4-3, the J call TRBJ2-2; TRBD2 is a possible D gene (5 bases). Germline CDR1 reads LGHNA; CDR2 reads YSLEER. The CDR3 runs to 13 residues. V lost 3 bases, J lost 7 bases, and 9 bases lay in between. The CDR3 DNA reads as TGCGCCAGCAGCCAGAGGGTGATCGGGGAGCTGTTTTTT. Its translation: CASSQRVIGELFF.

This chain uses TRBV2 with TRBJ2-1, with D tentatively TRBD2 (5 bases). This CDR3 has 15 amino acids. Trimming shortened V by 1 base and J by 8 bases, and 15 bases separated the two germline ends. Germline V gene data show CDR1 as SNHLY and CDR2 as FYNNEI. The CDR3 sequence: CASSEGSRVWDEQFF. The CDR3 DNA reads TGTGCCAGCAGTGAAGGGTCGAGGGTATGGGATGAGCAGTTCTTC.

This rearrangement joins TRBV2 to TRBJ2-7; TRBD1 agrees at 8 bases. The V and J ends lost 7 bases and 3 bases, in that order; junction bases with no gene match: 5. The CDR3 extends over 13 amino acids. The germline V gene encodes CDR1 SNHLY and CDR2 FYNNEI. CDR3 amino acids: CASTGQGSYEQYF. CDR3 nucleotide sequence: TGTGCCAGCACCGGACAGGGTAGCTACGAGCAGTACTTC. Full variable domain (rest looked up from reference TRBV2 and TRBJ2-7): EPEVTQTPSHQVTQMGQEVILRCVPISNHLYFYWYRQILGQKVEFLVSFYNNEISEKSEIFDDQFSVERPDGSNFTLKIRSTKLEDSAMYFCASTGQGSYEQYFGPGTRLTVT.

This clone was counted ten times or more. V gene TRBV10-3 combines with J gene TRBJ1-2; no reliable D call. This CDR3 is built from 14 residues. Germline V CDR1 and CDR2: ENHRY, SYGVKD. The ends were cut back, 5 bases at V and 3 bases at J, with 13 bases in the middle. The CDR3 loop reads CAISNPGGDYGYTF. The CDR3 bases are TGTGCCATCAGTAATCCGGGAGGAGACTATGGCTACACCTTC.

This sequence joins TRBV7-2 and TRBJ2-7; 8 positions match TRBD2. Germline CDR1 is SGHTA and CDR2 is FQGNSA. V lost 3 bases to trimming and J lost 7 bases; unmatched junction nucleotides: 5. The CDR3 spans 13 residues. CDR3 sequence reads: CASSLTGGGEQYF. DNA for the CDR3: TGTGCCAGCAGCTTGACGGGAGGGGGGGAGCAGTACTTC.

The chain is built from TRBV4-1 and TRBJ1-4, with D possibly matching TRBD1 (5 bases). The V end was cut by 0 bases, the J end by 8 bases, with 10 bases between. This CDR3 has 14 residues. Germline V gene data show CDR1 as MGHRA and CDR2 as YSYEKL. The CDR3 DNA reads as TGCGCCAGCAGCCAAGACCCAAGGACAGAAAAACTGTTTTTT. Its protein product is CASSQDPRTEKLFF.

CDR3: CASSLLNEQFF. In DNA, the CDR3 is TGTGCCAGCAGTTTACTCAATGAGCAGTTCTTC. This chain joins TRBV12-3 or TRBV12-4 and TRBJ2-1; D remains ambiguous. V was trimmed by 2 bases and J by 6 bases, leaving 2 bases between them. The CDR3 totals 11 residues.

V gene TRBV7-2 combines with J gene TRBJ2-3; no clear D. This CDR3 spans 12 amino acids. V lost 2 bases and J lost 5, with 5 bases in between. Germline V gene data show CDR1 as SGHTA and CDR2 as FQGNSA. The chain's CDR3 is CASSLFQDTQYF. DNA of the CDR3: TGTGCCAGCAGCTTATTTCAAGATACGCAGTATTTT.